This TCR beta chain was observed in a study of blood T cells in healthy people across ages. General study results and limits: In these data, TCR beta diversity tracked strongly with naive T cell percentage. A roughly linear fall in TCR beta diversity per million T cells was seen with increasing age.

Next came a second PCR, run for 7 to 11 cycles, which used a sample-barcoded 5' primer along with a J-beta primer mix. Each TCR beta cDNA got a 12-nucleotide random molecular identifier. Using its own MiXCR run on the 5' RACE reads, TCRdb lists one record per CDR3 protein. The table has approximately 1,700,000 distinct CDR3 sequences, about 39% seen once. Worth noting for this clonotype: Its antigen is currently unknown.

Extracted total RNA amounted to at least 5.5 micrograms for each sample. The germline V and J ends were trimmed by 10 bases and 8 bases, with 21 bases remaining between them. CDR3 length equals 14 residues. The sequenced sample consisted of blood. The TCR was taken from a human donor in good health. This chain connects TRBV12-3 or TRBV12-4 to TRBJ2-1; no definite D call. This CDR3 reads CATHSQTAKDEQFF. In DNA, the CDR3 is TGTGCCACCCATTCCCAGACCGCGAAAGATGAGCAGTTCTTC.